The 13 T cell receptor beta chains reported below all come from one sample, sequenced in a study of shared clonotypes between healthy human individuals. Generated by immunoSEQ multiplex PCR, the TCRdb table keeps only in-frame clones and is missing some. Among 2.3 million or so clones, just over 90% were seen once, and the ten largest hold 0.35% to 0.45%. The sample comprised naive CD4+ T cells from PBMCs. Indicated subset: CD45RA+ positively selected. The source of these receptors is a young man in good health. Some clones in this sample may be carry-over from other donors' samples.

This chain uses TRBV6-5 with TRBJ2-7; the match to TRBD2 covers 8 bases. V gave up 4 bases and J gave up 3 bases; unmatched junction bases: 11. Germline V gene sequence: CDR1 MNHEY, CDR2 SVGAGI. The CDR3 is 16 amino acids. The CDR3 coding sequence is TGTGCCAGCAGTTTGCTAGGAGCGGGAGAGAACTACGAGCAGTACTTC. This gives the protein CASSLLGAGENYEQYF.

This chain joins TRBV18 and TRBJ2-7, with D perhaps TRBD1 (6 bases). Trimming pared 5 bases from V and 5 bases from J, leaving 10 bases between. This CDR3 comprises 12 residues. Germline V gene data show CDR1 as KGHSH and CDR2 as LQKENI. CDR3 coding DNA: TGTGCCAGCTCAGCTAACAGGGACGAGCAGTACTTC. It specifies CASSANRDEQYF. Together with reference TRBV18 and TRBJ2-7, the CDR3 gives the full variable domain: NAGVMQNPRHLVRRRGQEARLRCSPMKGHSHVYWYRQLPEEGLKFMVYLQKENIIDESGMPKERFSAEFPKEGPSILRIQQVVRGDSAAYFCASSANRDEQYFGPGTRLTVT.

The V call is TRBV4-1, the J call TRBJ2-7; D possibly matches TRBD1 or TRBD2 (5 bases each). CDR3 length: 15 amino acids. The V end was cut by 1 base, the J end by 7 bases, with 17 bases between. The germline V gene encodes CDR1 MGHRA and CDR2 YSYEKL. CDR3 DNA sequence: TGCGCCAGCAGCCAAGTGGGGGACGAATACATAGAGCAGTACTTC. Protein product: CASSQVGDEYIEQYF.

The chain combines TRBV7-6 with TRBJ1-4; possibly TRBD1 for D (5 bases). The CDR3 is made up of 14 amino acids. CDR1 is SGHVS and CDR2 is FNYEAQ in the germline V gene. Trimming removed 4 bases at V and 0 bases at J, with 6 bases between. CDR3 amino acids: CASSWTPTNEKLFF. In nucleotides, the CDR3 is TGTGCCAGCAGCTGGACACCAACTAATGAAAAACTGTTTTTT.

The genes are TRBV2 and TRBJ2-2, with TRBD1 identical over 8 bases. Germline trimming cut 6 bases from V and 8 bases from J; bases unmatched to any gene: 8. This CDR3 spans 14 amino acids. Germline CDR1 and CDR2: SNHLY and FYNNEI. CDR3 sequence (DNA): TGTGCCAGCAGCGCGGACAGGGCCATAGGGGAGCTGTTTTTT. This codes for CASSADRAIGELFF.

CDR3 residues: CASSRGYEQYF. In nucleotides, the CDR3 is TGTGCCAGCAGCCGTGGCTACGAGCAGTACTTC. This sequence joins TRBV6-5 and TRBJ2-7, with D unclear. The CDR3 spans 11 residues. With 6 bases removed from V and 3 bases from J, the gap between germline ends came to 6 bases. CDR1 and CDR2 (germline): MNHEY, SVGAGI.

The chain carries TRBV5-1 and TRBJ1-3, with unresolved D. The germline V gene has CDR1 SGHRS and CDR2 YFSETQ. This CDR3 contains 14 residues. The ends were cut back, 1 base at V and 0 bases at J, with 5 bases in the middle. CDR3 protein: CASSLLASGNTIYF. The CDR3 region has the DNA TGCGCCAGCAGCTTGCTTGCCTCTGGAAACACCATATATTTT.

The chain recombines TRBV5-1 with TRBJ2-3; D possibly corresponds to TRBD1 (6 bases). V was pared by 4 bases and J by 3 bases, with 21 bases between. Germline V gene data show CDR1 as SGHRS and CDR2 as YFSETQ. The CDR3 has 17 residues. CDR3 coding DNA: TGCGCCAGCAGCGAACTCGTGGACAGCCCTGGGACAGATACGCAGTATTTT. This codes for CASSELVDSPGTDTQYF.

The rearrangement joins TRBV9 to TRBJ2-1; 8 bases agree with TRBD2. This CDR3 contains 15 residues. Losses at the gene ends were 0 bases for V and 9 bases for J; bases not matched to a gene: 8. The germline gives CDR1 SGDLS, CDR2 YYNGEE. As DNA, the CDR3 is TGTGCCAGCAGCGTAGTGACGGGAGGGCCTAGTGAGCAGTTCTTC. Translated, it gives CASSVVTGGPSEQFF.

This clone appeared once. This chain joins TRBV5-5 and TRBJ1-3; D unclear. Germline-derived CDR1 and CDR2 are SGHKS and YYEKEE (reference sequence). Trimming took 0 bases from V and 7 from J, leaving 8 bases between them. There are 13 residues in the CDR3. The CDR3 sequence is CASSLGPSNTIYF. The CDR3 DNA follows: TGTGCCAGCAGCTTGGGACCGAGTAACACCATATATTTT.

This chain joins TRBV10-3 and TRBJ1-5; 7 bases match TRBD1. The CDR3 consists of 17 residues. J lost 3 bases, V lost 0 bases, and 8 bases had no gene match. Germline assignment: CDR1 ENHRY and CDR2 SYGVKD. The CDR3 nucleotides read TGTGCCATCAGTGAGTCGGAGACAGGGCCCACCAATCAGCCCCAGCATTTT. Encoded protein: CAISESETGPTNQPQHF.

This clone was seen only once. The chain couples TRBV18 to TRBJ2-3; D is uncertain. The CDR3 length is 15 residues. The germline V gene encodes CDR1 KGHSH and CDR2 LQKENI. The germline V and J ends were trimmed by 0 bases and 1 base, with 8 bases remaining between them. CDR3 region: CASSPPTVRTDTQYF. CDR3 bases: TGTGCCAGCTCACCACCGACGGTGCGCACAGATACGCAGTATTTT.

The chain has TRBV7-2 and TRBJ2-1; weak D call: TRBD2 (5 bases). With 6 bases removed from V and 1 base from J, the gap between germline ends came to 19 bases. Germline CDR1 is SGHTA and CDR2 is FQGNSA. The CDR3 sequence is 17 residues long. The CDR3 here is CASRPPRQRSSYNEQFF. The CDR3 DNA reads as TGTGCCAGCAGACCCCCCAGGCAGCGGAGTTCCTACAATGAGCAGTTCTTC.